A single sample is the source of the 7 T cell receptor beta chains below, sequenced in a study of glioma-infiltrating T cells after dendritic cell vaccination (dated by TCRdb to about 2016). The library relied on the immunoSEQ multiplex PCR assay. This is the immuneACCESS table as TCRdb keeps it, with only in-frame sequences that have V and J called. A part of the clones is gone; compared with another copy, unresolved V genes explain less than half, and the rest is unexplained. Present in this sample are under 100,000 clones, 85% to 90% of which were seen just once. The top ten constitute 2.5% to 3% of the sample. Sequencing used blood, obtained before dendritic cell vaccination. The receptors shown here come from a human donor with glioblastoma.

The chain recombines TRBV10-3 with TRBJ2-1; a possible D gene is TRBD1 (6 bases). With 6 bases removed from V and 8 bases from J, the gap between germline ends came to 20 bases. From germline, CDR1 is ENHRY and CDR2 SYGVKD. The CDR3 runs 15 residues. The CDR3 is CAIRGAGATMDEQFF. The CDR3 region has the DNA TGTGCCATCAGGGGGGCGGGTGCCACAATGGATGAGCAGTTCTTC.

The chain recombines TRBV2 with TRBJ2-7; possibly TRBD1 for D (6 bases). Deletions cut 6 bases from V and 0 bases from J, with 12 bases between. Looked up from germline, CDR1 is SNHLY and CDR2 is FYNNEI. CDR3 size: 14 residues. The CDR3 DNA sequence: TGTGCCAGCAGCCCACAGGGTCGCTCCTACGAGCAGTACTTC. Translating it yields CASSPQGRSYEQYF.

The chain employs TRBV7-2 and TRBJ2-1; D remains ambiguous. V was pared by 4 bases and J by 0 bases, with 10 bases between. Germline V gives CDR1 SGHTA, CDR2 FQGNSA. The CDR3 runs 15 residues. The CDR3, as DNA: TGTGCCAGCAGCTACAGTGTAAGCTCCTACAATGAGCAGTTCTTC. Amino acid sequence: CASSYSVSSYNEQFF.

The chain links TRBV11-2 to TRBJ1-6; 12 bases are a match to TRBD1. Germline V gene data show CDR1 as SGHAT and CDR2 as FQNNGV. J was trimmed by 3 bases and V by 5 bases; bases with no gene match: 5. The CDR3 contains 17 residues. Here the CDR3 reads CASSAGTGGFYNSPLHF. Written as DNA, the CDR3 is TGTGCCAGCAGCGCCGGGACAGGGGGCTTCTATAATTCACCCCTCCACTTT. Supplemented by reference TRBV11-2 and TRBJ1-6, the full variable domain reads EAGVAQSPRYKIIEKRQSVAFWCNPISGHATLYWYQQILGQGPKLLIQFQNNGVVDDSQLPKDRFSAERLKGVDSTLKIQPAKLEDSAVYLCASSAGTGGFYNSPLHFGNGTRLTVT.

CDR3 sequence: CATQTGSGGYTF. CDR3 coding DNA: TGTGCCACCCAGACAGGGAGCGGTGGCTACACCTTC. The rearrangement joins TRBV7-9 to TRBJ1-2, with 7 bases that match TRBD1. Germline V gene sequence: CDR1 SEHNR, CDR2 FQNEAQ (reference sequence). The CDR3 length is 12 residues. Germline trimming cut 10 bases from V and 7 bases from J; bases unmatched to any gene: 9.

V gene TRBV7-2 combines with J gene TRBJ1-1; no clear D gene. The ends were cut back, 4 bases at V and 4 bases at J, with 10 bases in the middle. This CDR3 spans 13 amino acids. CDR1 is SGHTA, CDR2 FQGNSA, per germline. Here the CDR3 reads CASSSDYSTEAFF. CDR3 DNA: TGTGCCAGCAGCTCAGATTATTCCACTGAAGCTTTCTTT. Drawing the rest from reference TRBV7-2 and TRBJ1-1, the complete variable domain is GAGVSQSPSNKVTEKGKDVELRCDPISGHTALYWYRQSLGQGLEFLIYFQGNSAPDKSGLPSDRFSAERTGGSVSTLTIQRTQQEDSAVYLCASSSDYSTEAFFGQGTRLTVV.

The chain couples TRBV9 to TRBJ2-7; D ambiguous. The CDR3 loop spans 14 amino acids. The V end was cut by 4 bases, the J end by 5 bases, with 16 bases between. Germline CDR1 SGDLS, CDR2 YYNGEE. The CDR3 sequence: CASSPRLRFDEQYF. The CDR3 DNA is TGTGCCAGCAGCCCACGGTTGAGGTTTGACGAGCAGTACTTC.